The source of this TCR beta chain is a study of human T cells and chemical hapten exposure. Study at large: The study patch tested 0.01% DPC on the upper back and read results at 6 days. Study conclusions and caveats: Patch test score rose with PT1 expanded TCR count, significant at thresholds 8, 16 and 32, not 4.

TCRdb ran MiXCR on the RACE reads and lists one entry per CDR3 protein. This table holds over 50,000 distinct CDR3 sequences, 9.5% to 11% found once. Trimming shortened V by 0 bases and J by 2 bases, and 9 bases separated the two germline ends. This CDR3 comprises 14 residues. Per the germline V gene, CDR1 is SGHRS and CDR2 is YFSETQ. The time point was: patch test 1, 2 weeks after DPC sensitization. Treatment of the sample: therapeutic diphenylcyclopropenone sensitization with weekly scalp DPC. The authors extracted total RNA from unfractionated whole blood. Only a few counts were recorded for this clonotype. Its specificity is not known.

This TCR was recovered from a woman between 40 and 55 years old with alopecia areata. Some clones in this sample may be carry-over from other donors' samples. The sequencing here drew on whole blood, taken in connection with sensitization to the hapten diphenylcyclopropenone (DPC). The gene calls are TRBV5-1 and TRBJ2-7; D call uncertain. DNA of the CDR3: TGCGCCAGCAGCTTGGGCCCGGATACCTACGAGCAGTACTTC. Amino acid sequence: CASSLGPDTYEQYF.